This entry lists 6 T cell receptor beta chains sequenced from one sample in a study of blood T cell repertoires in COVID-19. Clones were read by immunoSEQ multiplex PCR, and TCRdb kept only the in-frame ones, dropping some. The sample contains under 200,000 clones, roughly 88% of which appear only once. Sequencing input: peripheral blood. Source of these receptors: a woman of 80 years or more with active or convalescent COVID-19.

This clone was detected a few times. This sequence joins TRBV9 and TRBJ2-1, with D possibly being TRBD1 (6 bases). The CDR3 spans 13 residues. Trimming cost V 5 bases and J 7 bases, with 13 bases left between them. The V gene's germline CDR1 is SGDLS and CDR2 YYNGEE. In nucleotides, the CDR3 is TGTGCCAGCAGGCCCCCCAGGGGAAATGAGCAGTTCTTC. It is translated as CASRPPRGNEQFF.

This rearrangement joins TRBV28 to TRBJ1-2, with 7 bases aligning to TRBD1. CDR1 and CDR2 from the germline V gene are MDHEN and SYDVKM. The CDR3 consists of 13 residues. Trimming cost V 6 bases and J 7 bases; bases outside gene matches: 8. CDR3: CASSSGQPGGYTF. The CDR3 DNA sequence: TGTGCCAGCAGCTCGGGACAGCCGGGTGGCTACACCTTC.

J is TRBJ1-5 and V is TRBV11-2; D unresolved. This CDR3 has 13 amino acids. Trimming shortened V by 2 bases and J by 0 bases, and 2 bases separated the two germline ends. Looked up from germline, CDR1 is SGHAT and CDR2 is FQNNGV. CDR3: CASSLYSNQPQHF. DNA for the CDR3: TGTGCCAGCAGCTTATATAGCAATCAGCCCCAGCATTTT.

DNA of the CDR3: TGTGCCAGCTCACCCGGACAGGGTCTGAGCTCCTACGAGCAGTACTTC. Protein product: CASSPGQGLSSYEQYF. V usage is TRBV18 and J usage is TRBJ2-7; 8 bases fit TRBD1. This CDR3 is built from 16 residues. With 3 bases clipped from V and 0 bases from J, the junction kept 7 bases outside the gene matches. From germline, CDR1 is KGHSH and CDR2 LQKENI.

The CDR3 DNA sequence: TGTGCCAGCAGCTCTAGCAGAGAACGGAGTGCTTTCTTT. It encodes CASSSSRERSAFF. The chain recombines TRBV7-2 with TRBJ1-1; no clear D. Per the germline V gene, CDR1 is SGHTA and CDR2 is FQGNSA. This CDR3 spans 13 amino acids. Between the trimmed V and J ends, which lost 4 bases and 11 bases, there was a span of 17 bases.

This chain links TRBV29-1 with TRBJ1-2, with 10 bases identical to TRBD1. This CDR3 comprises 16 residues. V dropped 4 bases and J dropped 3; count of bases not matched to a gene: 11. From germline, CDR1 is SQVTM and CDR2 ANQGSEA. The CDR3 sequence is CSVVFMGTGVDYGYTF. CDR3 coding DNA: TGCAGCGTTGTATTTATGGGGACAGGGGTTGACTATGGCTACACCTTC.